This T cell receptor (beta chain) was profiled in a study of blood T cell repertoires in COVID-19. TCRdb's table, derived via immunoSEQ multiplex PCR, lists solely in-frame clones and lacks some. The table has more than 55,000 clones, 80% to 95% seen once. Germline V gene data show CDR1 as ENHRY and CDR2 as SYGVKD. The length of the CDR3 is 16 residues. J gave up 2 bases and V 4 bases, and 4 bases lay outside the gene matches. The sequencing sample was made of peripheral blood. This chain uses TRBV10-3 with TRBJ2-1, with TRBD2 matching over 11 bases. The receptor was isolated from a man aged 45-60 years with active COVID-19. The DNA of the CDR3 is TGTGCCATCAGTGGCTCTAGCGGGAGGACCTACAATGAGCAGTTCTTC. Its protein product is CAISGSSGRTYNEQFF.